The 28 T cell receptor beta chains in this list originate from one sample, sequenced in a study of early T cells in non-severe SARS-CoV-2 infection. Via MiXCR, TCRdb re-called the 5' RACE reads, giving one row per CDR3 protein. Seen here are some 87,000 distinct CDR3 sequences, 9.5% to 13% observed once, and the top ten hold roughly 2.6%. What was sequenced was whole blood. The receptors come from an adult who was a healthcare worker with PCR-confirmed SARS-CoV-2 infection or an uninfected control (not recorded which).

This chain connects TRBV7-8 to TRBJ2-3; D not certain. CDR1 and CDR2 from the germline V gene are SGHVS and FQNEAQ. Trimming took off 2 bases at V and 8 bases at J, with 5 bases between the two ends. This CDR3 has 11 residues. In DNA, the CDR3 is TGTGCCAGCAGCTTATCAGTTACGCAGTATTTT. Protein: CASSLSVTQYF.

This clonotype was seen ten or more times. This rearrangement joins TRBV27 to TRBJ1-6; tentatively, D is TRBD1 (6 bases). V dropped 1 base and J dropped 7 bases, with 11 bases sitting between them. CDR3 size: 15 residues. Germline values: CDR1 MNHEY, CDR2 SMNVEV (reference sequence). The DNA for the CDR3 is TGTGCCAGCAGTTTATGGGGGCGCGGGAATTCACCCCTCCACTTT. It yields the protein CASSLWGRGNSPLHF.

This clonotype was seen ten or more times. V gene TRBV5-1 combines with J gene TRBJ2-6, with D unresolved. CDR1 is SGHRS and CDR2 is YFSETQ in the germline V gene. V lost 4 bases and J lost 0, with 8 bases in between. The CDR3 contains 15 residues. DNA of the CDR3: TGCGCCAGCAGCCCTACAGTCTCTGGGGCCAACGTCCTGACTTTC. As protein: CASSPTVSGANVLTF.

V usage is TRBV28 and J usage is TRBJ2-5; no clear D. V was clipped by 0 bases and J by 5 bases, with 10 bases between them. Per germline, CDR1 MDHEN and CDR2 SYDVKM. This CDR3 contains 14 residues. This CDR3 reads CASSLWVGSETQYF. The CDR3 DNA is TGTGCCAGCAGTTTATGGGTAGGGTCGGAGACCCAGTACTTC. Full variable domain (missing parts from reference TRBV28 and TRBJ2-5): DVKVTQSSRYLVKRTGEKVFLECVQDMDHENMFWYRQDPGLGLRLIYFSYDVKMKEKGDIPEGYSVSREKKERFSLILESASTNQTSMYLCASSLWVGSETQYFGPGTRLLVL.

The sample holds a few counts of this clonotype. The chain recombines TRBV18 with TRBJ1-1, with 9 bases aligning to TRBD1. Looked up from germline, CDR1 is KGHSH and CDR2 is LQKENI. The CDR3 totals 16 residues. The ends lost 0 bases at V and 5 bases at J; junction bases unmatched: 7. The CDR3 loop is CASSPPQGQGRTEAFF. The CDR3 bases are TGTGCCAGCTCACCACCCCAGGGACAGGGACGGACTGAAGCTTTCTTT. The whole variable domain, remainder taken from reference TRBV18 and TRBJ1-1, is NAGVMQNPRHLVRRRGQEARLRCSPMKGHSHVYWYRQLPEEGLKFMVYLQKENIIDESGMPKERFSAEFPKEGPSILRIQQVVRGDSAAYFCASSPPQGQGRTEAFFGQGTRLTVV.

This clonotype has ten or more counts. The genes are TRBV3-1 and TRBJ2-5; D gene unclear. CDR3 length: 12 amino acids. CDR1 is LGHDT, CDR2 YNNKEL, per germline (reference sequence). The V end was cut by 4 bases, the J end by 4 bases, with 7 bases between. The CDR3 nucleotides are TGTGCCAGCAGCCCCCCCCGAGAGACCCAGTACTTC. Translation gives CASSPPRETQYF.

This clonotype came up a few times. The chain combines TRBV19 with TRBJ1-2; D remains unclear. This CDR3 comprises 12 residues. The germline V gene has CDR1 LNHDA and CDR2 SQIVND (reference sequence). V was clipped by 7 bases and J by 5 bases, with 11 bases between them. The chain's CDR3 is CASKGEEYGYTF. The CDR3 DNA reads TGTGCCAGTAAAGGTGAAGAGTATGGCTACACCTTC. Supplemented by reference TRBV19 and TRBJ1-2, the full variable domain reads DGGITQSPKYLFRKEGQNVTLSCEQNLNHDAMYWYRQDPGQGLRLIYYSQIVNDFQKGDIAEGYSVSREKKESFPLTVTSAQKNPTAFYLCASKGEEYGYTFGSGTRLTVV.

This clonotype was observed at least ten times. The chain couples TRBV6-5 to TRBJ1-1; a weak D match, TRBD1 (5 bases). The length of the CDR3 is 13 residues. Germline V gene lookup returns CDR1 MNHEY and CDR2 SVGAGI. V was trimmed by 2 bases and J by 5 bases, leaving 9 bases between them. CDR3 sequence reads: CASSYTGGTEAFF. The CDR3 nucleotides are TGTGCCAGCAGTTACACCGGGGGGACTGAAGCTTTCTTT.

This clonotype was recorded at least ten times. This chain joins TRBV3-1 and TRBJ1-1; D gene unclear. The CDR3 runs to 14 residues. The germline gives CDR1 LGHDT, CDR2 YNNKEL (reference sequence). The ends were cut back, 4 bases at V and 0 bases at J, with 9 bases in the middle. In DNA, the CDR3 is TGTGCCAGCAGCCGGGTGGGGATGAACACTGAAGCTTTCTTT. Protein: CASSRVGMNTEAFF.

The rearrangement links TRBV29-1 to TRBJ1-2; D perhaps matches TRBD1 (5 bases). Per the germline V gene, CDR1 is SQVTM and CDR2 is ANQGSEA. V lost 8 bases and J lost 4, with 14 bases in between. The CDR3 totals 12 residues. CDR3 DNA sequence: TGCAGCCTAGGGGATGACGGCTATGGCTACACCTTC. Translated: CSLGDDGYGYTF.

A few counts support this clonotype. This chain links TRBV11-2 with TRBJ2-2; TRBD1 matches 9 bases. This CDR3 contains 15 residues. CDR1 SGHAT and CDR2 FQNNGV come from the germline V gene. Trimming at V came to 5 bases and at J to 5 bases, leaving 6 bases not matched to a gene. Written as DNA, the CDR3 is TGTGCCAGCAGCGTCGGACAGGGGTTGACCGGGGAGCTGTTTTTT. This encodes CASSVGQGLTGELFF.

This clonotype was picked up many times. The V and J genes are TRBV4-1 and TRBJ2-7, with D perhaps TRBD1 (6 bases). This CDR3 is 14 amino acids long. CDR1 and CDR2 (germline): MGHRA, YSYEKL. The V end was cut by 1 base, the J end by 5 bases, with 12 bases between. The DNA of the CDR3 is TGCGCCAGCAGCCAAGGAGCAGGGGTGGACGAGCAGTACTTC. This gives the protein CASSQGAGVDEQYF.

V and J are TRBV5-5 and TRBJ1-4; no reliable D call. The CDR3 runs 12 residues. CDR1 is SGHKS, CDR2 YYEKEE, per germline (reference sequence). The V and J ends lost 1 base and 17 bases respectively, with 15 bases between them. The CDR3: CASSLPGGRSFF. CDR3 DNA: TGTGCCAGCAGCTTGCCCGGCGGCCGTTCCTTTTTT. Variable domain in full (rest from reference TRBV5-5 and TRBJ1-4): DAGVTQSPTHLIKTRGQQVTLRCSPISGHKSVSWYQQVLGQGPQFIFQYYEKEERGRGNFPDRFSARQFPNYSSELNVNALLLGDSALYLCASSLPGGRSFFGSGTQLSVL.

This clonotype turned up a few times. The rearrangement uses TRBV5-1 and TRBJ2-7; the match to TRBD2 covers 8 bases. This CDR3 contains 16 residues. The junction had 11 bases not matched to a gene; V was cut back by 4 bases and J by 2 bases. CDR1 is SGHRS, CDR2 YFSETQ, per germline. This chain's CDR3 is CASSNHGLADTYEQYF. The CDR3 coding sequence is TGCGCCAGCAGCAACCATGGACTAGCCGATACCTACGAGCAGTACTTC.

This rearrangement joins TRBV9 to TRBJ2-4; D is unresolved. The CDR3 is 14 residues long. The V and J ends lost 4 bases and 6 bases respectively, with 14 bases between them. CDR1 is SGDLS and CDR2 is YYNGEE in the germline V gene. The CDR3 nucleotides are TGTGCCAGCAGCATTAGTCCCCACCTAAACATTCAGTACTTC. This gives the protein CASSISPHLNIQYF.

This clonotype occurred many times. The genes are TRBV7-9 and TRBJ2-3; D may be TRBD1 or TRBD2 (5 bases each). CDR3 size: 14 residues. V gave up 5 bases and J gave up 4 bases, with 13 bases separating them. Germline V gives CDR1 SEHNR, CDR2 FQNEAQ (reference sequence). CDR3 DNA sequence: TGTGCCAGCAGCGCTGATGTGGGGGCAGATACGCAGTATTTT. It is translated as CASSADVGADTQYF.

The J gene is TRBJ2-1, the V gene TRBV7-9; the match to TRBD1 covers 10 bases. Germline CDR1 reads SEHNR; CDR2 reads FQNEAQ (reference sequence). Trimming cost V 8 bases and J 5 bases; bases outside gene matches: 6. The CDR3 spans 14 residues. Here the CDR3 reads CASLRQGANNEQFF. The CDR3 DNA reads TGTGCCAGCCTCCGACAGGGGGCGAACAATGAGCAGTTCTTC.

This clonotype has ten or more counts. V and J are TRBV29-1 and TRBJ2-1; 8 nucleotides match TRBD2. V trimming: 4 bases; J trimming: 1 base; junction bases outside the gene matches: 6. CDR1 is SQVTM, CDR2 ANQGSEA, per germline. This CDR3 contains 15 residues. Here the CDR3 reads CSVGTAGGSYNEQFF. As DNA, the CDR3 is TGCAGCGTTGGAACTGCGGGGGGATCCTACAATGAGCAGTTCTTC.

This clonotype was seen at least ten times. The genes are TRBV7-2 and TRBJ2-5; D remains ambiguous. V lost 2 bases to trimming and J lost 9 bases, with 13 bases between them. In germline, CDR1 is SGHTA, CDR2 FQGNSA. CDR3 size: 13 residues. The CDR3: CASSLIVVRAQYF. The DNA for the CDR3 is TGTGCCAGCAGCTTAATCGTCGTACGGGCCCAGTACTTC.

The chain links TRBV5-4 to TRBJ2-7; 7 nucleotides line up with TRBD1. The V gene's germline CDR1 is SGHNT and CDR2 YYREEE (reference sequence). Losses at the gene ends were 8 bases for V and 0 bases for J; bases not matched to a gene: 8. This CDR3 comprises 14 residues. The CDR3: CASPGTALSYEQYF. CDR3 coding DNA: TGTGCCAGTCCCGGGACAGCCCTCTCCTACGAGCAGTACTTC.

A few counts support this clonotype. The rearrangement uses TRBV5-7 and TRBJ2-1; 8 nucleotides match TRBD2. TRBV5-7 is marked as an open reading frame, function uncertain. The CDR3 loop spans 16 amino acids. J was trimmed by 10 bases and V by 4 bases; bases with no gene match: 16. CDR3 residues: CASSAAEGLDYGEQFF. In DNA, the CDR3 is TGTGCCAGCAGCGCGGCGGAGGGACTAGATTACGGCGAGCAGTTCTTC.

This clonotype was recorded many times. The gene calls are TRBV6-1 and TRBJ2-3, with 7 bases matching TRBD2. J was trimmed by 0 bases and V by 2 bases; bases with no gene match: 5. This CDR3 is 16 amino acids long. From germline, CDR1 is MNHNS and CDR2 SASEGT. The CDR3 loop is CASSEYLRGSTDTQYF. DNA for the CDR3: TGTGCCAGCAGTGAATATCTGCGGGGGAGCACAGATACGCAGTATTTT.

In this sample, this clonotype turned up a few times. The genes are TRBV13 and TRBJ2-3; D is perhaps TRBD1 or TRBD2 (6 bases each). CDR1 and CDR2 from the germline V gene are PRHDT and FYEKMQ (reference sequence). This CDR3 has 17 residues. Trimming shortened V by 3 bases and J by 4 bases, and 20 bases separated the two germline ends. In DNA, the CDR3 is TGTGCCAGCAGCTTTCGCCGTGGGGGGCTGAGGTCAGATACGCAGTATTTT. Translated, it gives CASSFRRGGLRSDTQYF.

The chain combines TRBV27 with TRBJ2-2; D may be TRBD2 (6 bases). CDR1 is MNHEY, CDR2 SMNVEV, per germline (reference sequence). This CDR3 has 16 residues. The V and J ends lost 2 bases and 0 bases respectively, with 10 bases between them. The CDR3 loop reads CASSLLAHTNTGELFF. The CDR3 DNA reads TGTGCCAGCAGTTTACTAGCGCACACGAACACCGGGGAGCTGTTTTTT.

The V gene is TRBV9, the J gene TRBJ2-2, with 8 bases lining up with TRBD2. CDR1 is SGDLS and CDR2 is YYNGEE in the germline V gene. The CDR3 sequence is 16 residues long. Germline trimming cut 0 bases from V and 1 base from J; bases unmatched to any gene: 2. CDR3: CASSVGGGLNTGELFF. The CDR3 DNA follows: TGTGCCAGCAGCGTAGGCGGGGGGCTGAACACCGGGGAGCTGTTTTTT.

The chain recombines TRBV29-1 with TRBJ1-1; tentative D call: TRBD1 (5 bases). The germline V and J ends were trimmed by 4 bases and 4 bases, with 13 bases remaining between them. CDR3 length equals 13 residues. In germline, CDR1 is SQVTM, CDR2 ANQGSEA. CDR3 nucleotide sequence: TGCAGCGTTGGGGGGGACGGCGCCACTGAAGCTTTCTTT. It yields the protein CSVGGDGATEAFF.

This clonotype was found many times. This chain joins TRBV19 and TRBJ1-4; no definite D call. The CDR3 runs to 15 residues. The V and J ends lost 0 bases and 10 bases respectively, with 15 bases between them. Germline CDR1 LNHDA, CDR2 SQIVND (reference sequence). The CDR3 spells CASSIDRSGGGKLFF. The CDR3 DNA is TGTGCCAGTAGTATAGATCGTAGCGGAGGTGGAAAACTGTTTTTT.

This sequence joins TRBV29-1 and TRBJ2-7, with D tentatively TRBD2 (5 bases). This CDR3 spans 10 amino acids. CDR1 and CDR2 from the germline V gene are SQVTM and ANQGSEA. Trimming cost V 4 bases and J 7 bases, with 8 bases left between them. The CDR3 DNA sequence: TGCAGCGTTGGCGGGTTAGAGCAGTACTTC. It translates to CSVGGLEQYF.